This passage covers 10 T cell receptor beta chains from one sample sequenced in a study of T cell changes during pregnancy in multiple sclerosis. Sequencing used immunoSEQ multiplex PCR; TCRdb keeps in-frame clones, though not all of them. The profile covers roughly 9,900 clones, with roughly 89% appearing a single time and 4.5% to 6% taken by the ten largest. Sequenced here: CD8+ T cells from peripheral blood mononuclear cells, sampled in the first trimester of pregnancy. These receptors were taken from a female donor in good health, enrolled as a control in a pregnancy study.

This chain links TRBV19 with TRBJ2-7; 8 bases are a match to TRBD2. This CDR3 region has 16 residues. From germline, CDR1 is LNHDA and CDR2 SQIVND (reference sequence). The trim removed 7 bases at V and 1 base at J, leaving 12 bases unmatched. The CDR3 loop reads CASTPTIGGGSYEQYF. DNA of the CDR3: TGTGCCAGTACCCCAACGATCGGGGGGGGTTCCTACGAGCAGTACTTC.

This chain connects TRBV6-1 to TRBJ2-3; 11 bases are a match to TRBD2. Germline CDR1 is MNHNS and CDR2 is SASEGT. This CDR3 is 15 amino acids long. J lost 4 bases, V lost 2 bases, and 2 bases had no gene match. CDR3 region: CASSETSGGPDTQYF. CDR3 sequence (DNA): TGTGCCAGCAGTGAAACTAGCGGGGGACCAGATACGCAGTATTTT.

This clone showed up just once. The chain links TRBV11-3 to TRBJ2-7; D gene unclear. V dropped 5 bases and J dropped 2 bases, with 16 bases sitting between them. CDR3 length: 15 amino acids. Per the germline V gene, CDR1 is SGHNT and CDR2 is YENEEA. CDR3 DNA: TGTGCCAGCAGCCTTCGCGGTCCACAAGCCTACGAGCAGTACTTC. Its translation: CASSLRGPQAYEQYF.

In this sample, this clone turned up a few times. The V gene is TRBV2, the J gene TRBJ1-1; 8 nucleotides align to TRBD1. V was clipped by 4 bases and J by 0 bases; unmatched bases: 7. The CDR3 extends over 16 amino acids. Germline V gene data show CDR1 as SNHLY and CDR2 as FYNNEI. CDR3 nucleotides: TGTGCCAGCAGTGCCCCCGGGACAGGAATGAACACTGAAGCTTTCTTT. Translation gives CASSAPGTGMNTEAFF.

This chain links TRBV6-5 with TRBJ2-5; 8 nucleotides align to TRBD2. The CDR3 totals 11 residues. CDR1 MNHEY and CDR2 SVGAGI come from the germline V gene. Unmatched junction bases numbered 5, after V lost 6 bases and J lost 11 bases. CDR3 region: CASSPGLAQYF. The CDR3 coding sequence is TGTGCCAGCAGCCCCGGACTAGCACAGTACTTC.

This clone came up a few times. This rearrangement joins TRBV4-1 to TRBJ1-2; the match to TRBD1 covers 7 bases. From germline, CDR1 is MGHRA and CDR2 YSYEKL. The ends lost 3 bases at V and 2 bases at J; junction bases unmatched: 6. The CDR3 has 15 residues. CDR3 amino acids: CASSHDTGDNYGYTF. DNA for the CDR3: TGCGCCAGCAGCCACGACACAGGGGACAACTATGGCTACACCTTC.

The gene calls are TRBV7-9 and TRBJ2-6, with D hard to call. V was cut by 8 bases and J by 0 bases, with 5 bases left in between. Germline V gives CDR1 SEHNR, CDR2 FQNEAQ (reference sequence). The length of the CDR3 is 13 residues. The CDR3 reads CASESSGANVLTF. The CDR3 coding sequence is TGTGCCAGCGAGAGCTCTGGGGCCAACGTCCTGACTTTC.

The count of this clone is one. The chain is built from TRBV9 and TRBJ2-5; 12 positions agree with TRBD2. This CDR3 is 17 amino acids long. The germline CDR1 and CDR2 sequences are SGDLS and YYNGEE. The V segment lost 0 bases and the J segment 5 bases; nucleotides outside the gene matches: 8. The CDR3 sequence is CASSVAPSSGGEETQYF. The CDR3 bases are TGTGCCAGCAGCGTAGCTCCGTCTAGCGGGGGGGAGGAGACCCAGTACTTC.

The rearrangement joins TRBV9 to TRBJ2-1; TRBD1 agrees at 7 bases. The CDR3 extends over 18 amino acids. V dropped 4 bases and J dropped 1; count of bases not matched to a gene: 14. Looked up from germline, CDR1 is SGDLS and CDR2 is YYNGEE. In nucleotides, the CDR3 is TGTGCCAGCAGCCCAACAGGGGCCGGTTACGGATCCTACAATGAGCAGTTCTTC. Translating it yields CASSPTGAGYGSYNEQFF.

The genes are TRBV11-1 and TRBJ1-1, with 7 nucleotides matching TRBD1. This CDR3 spans 16 amino acids. CDR1 SGHAT and CDR2 FQDESV come from the germline V gene (reference sequence). V lost 6 bases and J lost 4; bases outside the gene matches: 14. In DNA form, the CDR3 reads TGTGCCAGCAGGCGAGAGAGGGGGCAACGGGGCACTGAAGCTTTCTTT. It codes for CASRRERGQRGTEAFF.